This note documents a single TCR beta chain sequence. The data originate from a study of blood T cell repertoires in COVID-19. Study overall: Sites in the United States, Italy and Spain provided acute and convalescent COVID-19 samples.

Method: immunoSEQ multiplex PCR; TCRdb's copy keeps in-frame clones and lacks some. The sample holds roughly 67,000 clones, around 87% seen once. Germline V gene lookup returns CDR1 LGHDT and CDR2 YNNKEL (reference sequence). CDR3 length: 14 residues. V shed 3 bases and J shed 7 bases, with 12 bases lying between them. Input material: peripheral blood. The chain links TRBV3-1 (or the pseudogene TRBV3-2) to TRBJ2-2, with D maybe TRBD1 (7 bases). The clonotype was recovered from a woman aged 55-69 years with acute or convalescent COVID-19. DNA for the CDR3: TGTGCCAGCAGCCACGCGGGACAGATCGGGGAGCTGTTTTTT. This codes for CASSHAGQIGELFF.